Below are 22 T cell receptor beta chains sequenced from a single sample in a study of blood T cell repertoires in COVID-19. Generated by immunoSEQ multiplex PCR, the TCRdb table keeps only in-frame clones and is missing some. The repertoire consists of 50,000 to 60,000 clones, with 90% occurring once and the leading ten covering 5.5% to 7.5%. Sequenced sample: peripheral blood. These receptor sequences come from a man aged 35 to 55 with acute or convalescent COVID-19.

This chain joins TRBV11-2 and TRBJ2-1, with 14 bases lining up with TRBD2. The length of the CDR3 is 17 residues. In germline, CDR1 is SGHAT, CDR2 FQNNGV. The trim removed 3 bases at V and 6 bases at J, leaving 7 bases unmatched. The CDR3 sequence: CASSLAWGLAGVNEQFF. As DNA, the CDR3 is TGTGCCAGCAGCTTGGCATGGGGACTAGCGGGAGTCAATGAGCAGTTCTTC.

The chain joins TRBV5-5 to TRBJ1-5; tentatively, D is TRBD1 (5 bases). This CDR3 region has 15 residues. The V and J ends lost 0 bases and 2 bases respectively, with 9 bases between them. CDR1 is SGHKS, CDR2 YYEKEE, per germline (reference sequence). CDR3 in amino acids: CASSLVGVGNQPQHF. CDR3 sequence (DNA): TGTGCCAGCAGCTTGGTAGGGGTCGGCAATCAGCCCCAGCATTTT.

This clone was counted between two and nine times. The chain combines TRBV5-1 with TRBJ2-3, with D unclear. Looked up from germline, CDR1 is SGHRS and CDR2 is YFSETQ. V was trimmed by 4 bases and J by 4 bases, leaving 16 bases between them. The CDR3 runs 15 residues. Here the CDR3 reads CASSHTDILPDTQYF. CDR3 in DNA: TGCGCCAGCAGCCACACTGACATCCTACCAGATACGCAGTATTTT.

The rearrangement joins TRBV12-3 or TRBV12-4 to TRBJ1-2; D perhaps matches TRBD1 (6 bases). V lost 8 bases to trimming and J lost 0 bases, with 7 bases between them. The CDR3 runs to 12 residues. The CDR3 reads CASGQSNYGYTF. The CDR3 DNA reads as TGTGCCAGCGGACAGTCTAACTATGGCTACACCTTC.

This chain connects TRBV4-2 to TRBJ1-5; no definite D call. Germline CDR1 is LGHNA and CDR2 is YNFKEQ. V lost 0 bases to trimming and J lost 4 bases, with 10 bases between them. This CDR3 has 15 amino acids. Written as DNA, the CDR3 is TGTGCCAGCAGCCAAGATGGAGGGAGAAATCAGCCCCAGCATTTT. This codes for CASSQDGGRNQPQHF.

The gene calls are TRBV11-2 and TRBJ1-1; a possible D gene is TRBD1 (6 bases). V dropped 4 bases and J dropped 1 base, with 7 bases sitting between them. CDR3 length equals 13 residues. Germline-derived CDR1 and CDR2 are SGHAT and FQNNGV. This CDR3 reads CASSWDKNTEAFF. The CDR3 DNA is TGTGCCAGCAGCTGGGACAAGAACACTGAAGCTTTCTTT.

V gene TRBV6-5 combines with J gene TRBJ1-2; 9 bases are a match to TRBD1. The CDR3 covers 14 residues. CDR1 and CDR2 from the germline V gene are MNHEY and SVGAGI. V gave up 6 bases and J gave up 7 bases; unmatched junction bases: 9. The CDR3 protein is CASRLGQGVAGYTF. CDR3 DNA sequence: TGTGCCAGCAGACTGGGACAGGGAGTGGCTGGCTACACCTTC.

The chain uses TRBV5-1 and TRBJ2-3; possibly TRBD2 for D (6 bases). CDR1 is SGHRS, CDR2 YFSETQ, per germline. The CDR3 spans 17 residues. V lost 0 bases and J lost 2, with 16 bases in between. CDR3 amino acids: CASSLGRDPVVTDTQYF. Written as DNA, the CDR3 is TGCGCCAGCAGCTTGGGGCGGGACCCTGTGGTCACAGATACGCAGTATTTT.

The chain is built from TRBV5-4 and TRBJ1-4; D gene ambiguous. CDR1 and CDR2 (germline): SGHNT, YYREEE (reference sequence). Deletions cut 2 bases from V and 2 bases from J, with 10 bases between. The CDR3 covers 15 residues. CDR3 in DNA: TGTGCCAGCAGCTTCAAGAGAGGGACTAATGAAAAACTGTTTTTT. Protein sequence: CASSFKRGTNEKLFF.

The genes are TRBV7-9 and TRBJ1-2; D might be TRBD1 (6 bases). Germline assignment: CDR1 SEHNR and CDR2 FQNEAQ (reference sequence). The V end lost 3 bases, the J end lost 0 bases, and 11 bases lay between the germline ends. The CDR3 has 15 residues. This CDR3 reads CASSFSGVPNYGYTF. The CDR3 nucleotides are TGTGCCAGCAGCTTTTCAGGGGTTCCTAACTATGGCTACACCTTC.

This chain links TRBV9 with TRBJ2-2, with a tentative D call TRBD2 (5 bases). Germline CDR1 and CDR2: SGDLS and YYNGEE. Trimming shortened V by 0 bases and J by 1 base, and 13 bases separated the two germline ends. CDR3 length equals 17 residues. The CDR3 protein is CASSVDGGGRNTGELFF. The DNA for the CDR3 is TGTGCCAGCAGCGTAGATGGAGGTGGACGGAACACCGGGGAGCTGTTTTTT.

The CDR3 is CASSLGQGITGIQYF. CDR3 DNA sequence: TGTGCCAGCAGTTTAGGACAGGGGATCACCGGCATTCAGTACTTC. V is TRBV27 and J is TRBJ2-4, with 9 bases identical to TRBD1. Germline V gene sequence: CDR1 MNHEY, CDR2 SMNVEV (reference sequence). The ends lost 2 bases at V and 9 bases at J; junction bases unmatched: 8. This CDR3 has 15 amino acids.

This clone was seen once. The J gene is TRBJ2-1, the V gene TRBV15; perhaps TRBD1 as D (9 bases). The germline V and J ends were trimmed by 5 bases and 7 bases, with 21 bases remaining between them. Germline lookup yields CDR1 LNHNV and CDR2 YYDKDF (reference sequence). The CDR3 has 16 amino acids. CDR3: CATSSGGGTGRNEQFF. DNA for the CDR3: TGTGCCACCAGCTCCGGGGGGGGGACAGGGAGGAATGAGCAGTTCTTC.

The chain recombines TRBV6-5 with TRBJ2-7, with 8 bases aligning to TRBD2. Trimming at V came to 6 bases and at J to 6 bases, leaving 10 bases not matched to a gene. The CDR3 is 14 amino acids. Germline V CDR1 and CDR2: MNHEY, SVGAGI. The CDR3 spells CASSPPGGLGEQYF. The DNA of the CDR3 is TGTGCCAGCAGCCCCCCGGGGGGGCTGGGCGAGCAGTACTTC.

This sequence joins TRBV29-1 and TRBJ2-4, with a weak D call TRBD1 (5 bases). This CDR3 comprises 14 residues. Germline-derived CDR1 and CDR2 are SQVTM and ANQGSEA. Trimming cost V 4 bases and J 3 bases, with 13 bases left between them. In DNA form, the CDR3 reads TGCAGCGTTGTTGGGTTCCAGGGCAAAAACATTCAGTACTTC. Its protein product is CSVVGFQGKNIQYF.

The chain uses TRBV11-2 and TRBJ2-5, with TRBD1 as a possible D gene (6 bases). Trimming took 3 bases from V and 1 from J, leaving 15 bases between them. CDR1 and CDR2 from the germline V gene are SGHAT and FQNNGV. The CDR3 loop spans 16 amino acids. CDR3 loop: CASSFTGTYLQETQYF. CDR3 nucleotide sequence: TGTGCCAGCAGCTTTACCGGGACATACCTCCAAGAGACCCAGTACTTC.

The table lists this clone with a count of one. The chain employs TRBV24-1 and TRBJ1-5; D possibly corresponds to TRBD1 (6 bases). Trimming pared 2 bases from V and 7 bases from J, leaving 8 bases between. CDR1 and CDR2 (germline): KGHDR, SFDVKD. The CDR3 covers 13 residues. The CDR3 coding sequence is TGTGCCACCAGTGATTCAAGGGGGCAGCCCCAGCATTTT. Protein product: CATSDSRGQPQHF.

The J gene is TRBJ1-2, the V gene TRBV3-1 (or the pseudogene TRBV3-2), with D unclear. V was pared by 4 bases and J by 5 bases, with 14 bases between. CDR1 and CDR2 (germline): LGHDT, YNNKEL (reference sequence). The CDR3 sequence is 14 residues long. Written as DNA, the CDR3 is TGTGCCAGCAGCCTGTCCGAGGGCGCATATGGCTACACCTTC. Encoded protein: CASSLSEGAYGYTF.

This sequence joins TRBV4-1 and TRBJ1-2; D is perhaps TRBD1 (6 bases). The CDR3 is made up of 15 amino acids. Trimming shortened V by 1 base and J by 4 bases, and 13 bases separated the two germline ends. In germline, CDR1 is MGHRA, CDR2 YSYEKL. CDR3 DNA sequence: TGCGCCAGCAGCCAAGGGGCAGGGGACGGCTATGGCTACACCTTC. It yields the protein CASSQGAGDGYGYTF.

The chain combines TRBV5-1 with TRBJ1-1; no firm D call. V lost 0 bases to trimming and J lost 1 base, with 10 bases between them. There are 15 residues in the CDR3. CDR1 is SGHRS and CDR2 is YFSETQ in the germline V gene. CDR3 amino acids: CASSLGAVKNTEAFF. CDR3 sequence (DNA): TGCGCCAGCAGCTTGGGGGCAGTGAAGAACACTGAAGCTTTCTTT.

This clone showed up just a few times. The V call is TRBV7-9, the J call TRBJ1-1, with no clear D. The V gene lost 3 bases and the J gene lost 3 bases, with 5 bases spanning the gap. CDR3 length: 12 amino acids. CDR1 SEHNR and CDR2 FQNEAQ come from the germline V gene (reference sequence). The CDR3 protein is CASSFPDTEAFF. The CDR3, as DNA: TGTGCCAGCAGCTTTCCCGACACTGAAGCTTTCTTT.

The V and J genes are TRBV7-9 and TRBJ2-1; 10 bases line up with TRBD1. Germline V gene lookup returns CDR1 SEHNR and CDR2 FQNEAQ (reference sequence). The CDR3 is 15 amino acids. J was trimmed by 6 bases and V by 1 base; bases with no gene match: 3. The CDR3 DNA reads as TGTGCCAGCAGCTTAGGACAGGGGGCCGGCAATGAGCAGTTCTTC. Amino acid sequence: CASSLGQGAGNEQFF.